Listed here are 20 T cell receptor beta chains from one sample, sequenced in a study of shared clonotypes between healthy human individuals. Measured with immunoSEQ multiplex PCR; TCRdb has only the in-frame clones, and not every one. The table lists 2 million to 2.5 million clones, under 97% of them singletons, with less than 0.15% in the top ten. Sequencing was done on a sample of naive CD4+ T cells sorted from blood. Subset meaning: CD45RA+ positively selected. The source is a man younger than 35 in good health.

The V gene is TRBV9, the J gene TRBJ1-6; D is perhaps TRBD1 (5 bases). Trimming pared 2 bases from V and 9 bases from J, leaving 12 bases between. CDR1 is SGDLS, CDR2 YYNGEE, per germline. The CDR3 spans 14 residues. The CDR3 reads CASSVDSDGSPLHF. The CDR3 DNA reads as TGTGCCAGCAGCGTTGACAGCGACGGTTCACCCCTCCACTTT.

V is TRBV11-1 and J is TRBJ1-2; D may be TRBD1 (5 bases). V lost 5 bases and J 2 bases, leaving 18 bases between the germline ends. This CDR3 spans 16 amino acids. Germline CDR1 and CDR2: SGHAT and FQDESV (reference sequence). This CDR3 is CASSPHEGPVNYGYTF. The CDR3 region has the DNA TGTGCCAGCAGCCCCCACGAGGGGCCGGTGAACTATGGCTACACCTTC.

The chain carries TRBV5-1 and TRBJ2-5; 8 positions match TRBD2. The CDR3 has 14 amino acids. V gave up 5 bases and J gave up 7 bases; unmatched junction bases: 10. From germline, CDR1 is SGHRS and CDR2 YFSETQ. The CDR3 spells CASSISGGPTTQYF. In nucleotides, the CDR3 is TGCGCCAGCAGTATAAGCGGGGGCCCCACGACCCAGTACTTC.

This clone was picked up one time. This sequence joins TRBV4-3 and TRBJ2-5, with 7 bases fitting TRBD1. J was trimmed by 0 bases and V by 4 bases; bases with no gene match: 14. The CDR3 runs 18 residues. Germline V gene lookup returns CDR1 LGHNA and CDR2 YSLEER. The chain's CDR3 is CASSLFLPGTEYQETQYF. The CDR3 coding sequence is TGCGCCAGCAGCCTCTTCCTCCCCGGGACAGAGTACCAAGAGACCCAGTACTTC.

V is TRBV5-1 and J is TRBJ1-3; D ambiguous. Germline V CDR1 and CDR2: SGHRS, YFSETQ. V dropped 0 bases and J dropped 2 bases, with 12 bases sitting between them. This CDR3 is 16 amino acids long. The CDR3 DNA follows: TGCGCCAGCAGCTTGGAGGCGGGTAGTACTGGAAACACCATATATTTT. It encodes CASSLEAGSTGNTIYF.

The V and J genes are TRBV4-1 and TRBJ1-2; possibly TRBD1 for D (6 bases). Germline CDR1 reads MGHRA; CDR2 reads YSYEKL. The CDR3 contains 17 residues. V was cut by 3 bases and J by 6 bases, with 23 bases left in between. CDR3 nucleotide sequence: TGCGCCAGCAGCCACCTCAAGAAGGGGGAGAAAGGAGATGGCTACACCTTC. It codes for CASSHLKKGEKGDGYTF.

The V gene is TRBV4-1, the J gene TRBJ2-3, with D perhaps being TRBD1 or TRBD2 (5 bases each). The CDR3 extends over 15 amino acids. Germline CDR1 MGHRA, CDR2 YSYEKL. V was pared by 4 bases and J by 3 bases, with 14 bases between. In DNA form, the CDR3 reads TGCGCCAGCAGCCTAGCGCTCCCAGGGACAGATACGCAGTATTTT. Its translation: CASSLALPGTDTQYF.

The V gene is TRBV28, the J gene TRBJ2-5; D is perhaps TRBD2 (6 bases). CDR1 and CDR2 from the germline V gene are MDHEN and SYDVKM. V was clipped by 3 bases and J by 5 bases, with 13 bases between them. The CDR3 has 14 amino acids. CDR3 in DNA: TGTGCCAGCAGTTTGATGGCGGGGTTGGAGACCCAGTACTTC. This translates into CASSLMAGLETQYF.

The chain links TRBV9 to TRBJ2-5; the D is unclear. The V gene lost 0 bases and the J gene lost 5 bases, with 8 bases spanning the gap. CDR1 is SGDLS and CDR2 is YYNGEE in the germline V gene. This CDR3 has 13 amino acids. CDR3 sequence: CASSVGHAETQYF. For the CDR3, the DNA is TGTGCCAGCAGCGTAGGTCACGCGGAGACCCAGTACTTC. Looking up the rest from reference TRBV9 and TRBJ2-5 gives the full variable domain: DSGVTQTPKHLITATGQRVTLRCSPRSGDLSVYWYQQSLDQGLQFLIQYYNGEERAKGNILERFSAQQFPDLHSELNLSSLELGDSALYFCASSVGHAETQYFGPGTRLLVL.

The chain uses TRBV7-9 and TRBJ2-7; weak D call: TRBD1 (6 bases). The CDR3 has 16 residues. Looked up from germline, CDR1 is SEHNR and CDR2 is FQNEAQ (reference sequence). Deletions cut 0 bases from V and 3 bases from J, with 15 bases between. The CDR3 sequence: CASSLATGSQGYEQYF. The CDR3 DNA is TGTGCCAGCAGCTTAGCGACAGGATCTCAAGGCTACGAGCAGTACTTC.

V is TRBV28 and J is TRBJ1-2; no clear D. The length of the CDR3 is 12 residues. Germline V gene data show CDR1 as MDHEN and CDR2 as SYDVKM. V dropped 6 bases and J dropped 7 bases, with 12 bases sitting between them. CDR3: CASSQQSGGYTF. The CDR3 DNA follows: TGTGCCAGCAGCCAACAGTCGGGTGGCTACACCTTC.

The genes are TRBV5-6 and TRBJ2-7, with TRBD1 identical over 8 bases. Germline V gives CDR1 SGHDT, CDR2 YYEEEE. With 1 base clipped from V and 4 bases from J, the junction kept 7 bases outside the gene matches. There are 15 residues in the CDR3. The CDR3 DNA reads TGTGCCAGCAGCTTGAGGGCGACAGGGGTATACGAGCAGTACTTC. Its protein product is CASSLRATGVYEQYF.

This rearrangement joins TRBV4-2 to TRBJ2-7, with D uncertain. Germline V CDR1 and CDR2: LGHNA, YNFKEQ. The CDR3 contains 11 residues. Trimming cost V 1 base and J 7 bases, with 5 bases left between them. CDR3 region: CASSQGWEQYF. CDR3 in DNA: TGTGCCAGCAGCCAAGGTTGGGAGCAGTACTTC.

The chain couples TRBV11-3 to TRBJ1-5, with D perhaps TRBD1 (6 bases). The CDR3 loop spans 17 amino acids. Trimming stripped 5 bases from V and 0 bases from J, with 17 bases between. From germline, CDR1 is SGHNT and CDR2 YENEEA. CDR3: CASSTRTETYSNQPQHF. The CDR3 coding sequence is TGTGCCAGCAGCACCCGGACAGAGACATATAGCAATCAGCCCCAGCATTTT.

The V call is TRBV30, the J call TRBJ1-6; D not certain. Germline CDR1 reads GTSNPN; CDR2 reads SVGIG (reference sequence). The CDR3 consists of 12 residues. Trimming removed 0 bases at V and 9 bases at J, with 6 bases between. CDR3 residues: CAWSVAPSPLHF. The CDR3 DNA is TGTGCCTGGAGTGTGGCTCCTTCACCCCTCCACTTT.

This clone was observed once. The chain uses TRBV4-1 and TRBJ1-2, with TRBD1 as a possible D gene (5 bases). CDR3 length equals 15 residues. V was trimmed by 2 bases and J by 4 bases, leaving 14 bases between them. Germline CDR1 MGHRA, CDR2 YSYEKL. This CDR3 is CASSQPGALLYGYTF. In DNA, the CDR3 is TGCGCCAGCAGCCAACCCGGGGCGCTACTCTATGGCTACACCTTC.

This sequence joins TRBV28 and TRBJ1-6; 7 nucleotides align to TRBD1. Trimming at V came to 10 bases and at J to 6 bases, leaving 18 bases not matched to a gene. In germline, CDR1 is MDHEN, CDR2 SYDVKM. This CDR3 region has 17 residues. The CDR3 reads CATLGANRGLGNSPLHF. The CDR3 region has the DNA TGTGCCACCCTCGGAGCGAACAGGGGATTAGGTAATTCACCCCTCCACTTT.

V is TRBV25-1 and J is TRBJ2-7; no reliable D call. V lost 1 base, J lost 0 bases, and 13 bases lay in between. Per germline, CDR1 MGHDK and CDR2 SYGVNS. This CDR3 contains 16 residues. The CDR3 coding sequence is TGTGCCAGCAGTGAATCAAGTGGCAGCTACTCCTACGAGCAGTACTTC. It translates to CASSESSGSYSYEQYF.

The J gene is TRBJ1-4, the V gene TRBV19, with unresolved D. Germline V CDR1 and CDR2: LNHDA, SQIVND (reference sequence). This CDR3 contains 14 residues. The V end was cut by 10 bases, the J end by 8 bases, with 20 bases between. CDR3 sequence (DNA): TGTGCCACCCGAGGCGGTCTCTCGAGGGAAAAACTGTTTTTT. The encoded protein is CATRGGLSREKLFF.

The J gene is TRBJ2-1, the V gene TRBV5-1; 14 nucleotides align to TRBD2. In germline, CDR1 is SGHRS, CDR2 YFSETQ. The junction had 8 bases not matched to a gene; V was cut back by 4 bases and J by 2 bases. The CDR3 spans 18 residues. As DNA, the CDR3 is TGCGCCAGCAGCCCGGGACTAGCGGGAGTTAACACCTACAATGAGCAGTTCTTC. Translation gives CASSPGLAGVNTYNEQFF. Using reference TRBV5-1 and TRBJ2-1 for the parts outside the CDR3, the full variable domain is KAGVTQTPRYLIKTRGQQVTLSCSPISGHRSVSWYQQTPGQGLQFLFEYFSETQRNKGNFPGRFSGRQFSNSRSEMNVSTLELGDSALYLCASSPGLAGVNTYNEQFFGPGTRLTVL.